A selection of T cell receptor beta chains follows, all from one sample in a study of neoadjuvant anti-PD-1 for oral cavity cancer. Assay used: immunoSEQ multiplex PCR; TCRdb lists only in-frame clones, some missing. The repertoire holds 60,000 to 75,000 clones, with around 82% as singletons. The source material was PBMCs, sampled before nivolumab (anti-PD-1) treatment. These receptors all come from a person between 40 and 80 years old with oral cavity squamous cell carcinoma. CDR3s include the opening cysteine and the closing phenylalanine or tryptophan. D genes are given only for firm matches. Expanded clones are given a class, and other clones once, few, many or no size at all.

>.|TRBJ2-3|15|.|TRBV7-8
CASSLRSDHTDTQYF
TGTGCCAGCAGCTTAAGAAGCGATCACACAGATACGCAGTATTTT
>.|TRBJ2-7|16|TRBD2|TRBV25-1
CASSVREGEGWYEQYF
TGTGCCAGCAGTGTCCGGGAGGGGGAGGGTTGGTACGAGCAGTACTTC
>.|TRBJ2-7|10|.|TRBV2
CASGLYEQYF
TGTGCCAGCGGGCTTTACGAGCAGTACTTC
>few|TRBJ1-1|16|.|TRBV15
CATSRDGSTMNTEAFF
TGTGCCACCAGCAGAGATGGGTCAACCATGAACACTGAAGCTTTCTTT
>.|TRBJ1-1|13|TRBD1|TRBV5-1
CASSVQGRTEAFF
TGCGCCAGCAGCGTACAGGGGCGGACTGAAGCTTTCTTT
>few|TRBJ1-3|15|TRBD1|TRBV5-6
CASSLGTGLGNTIYF
TGTGCCAGCAGCTTGGGGACAGGACTAGGAAACACCATATATTTT
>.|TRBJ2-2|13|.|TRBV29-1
CSVDLGRNGELFF
TGCAGCGTGGATCTGGGGCGGAACGGGGAGCTGTTTTTT
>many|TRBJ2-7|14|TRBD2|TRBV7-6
CASSQKTSSYEQYF
TGTGCCAGCAGCCAAAAGACTAGCAGCTACGAGCAGTACTTC
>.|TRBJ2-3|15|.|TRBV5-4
CASSLDGGRTDTQYF
TGTGCCAGCAGCTTGGATGGCGGCCGCACAGATACGCAGTATTTT
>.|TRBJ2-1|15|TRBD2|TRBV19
CASSKGRERLAGVFF
TGTGCCAGTAGTAAGGGGAGGGAGCGACTAGCGGGGGTGTTCTTC
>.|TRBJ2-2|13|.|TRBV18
CASSQQETGELFF
TGTGCCAGCTCACAACAGGAGACCGGGGAGCTGTTTTTT
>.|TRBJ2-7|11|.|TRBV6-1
CASSDVREQYF
TGTGCCAGCAGTGATGTCAGGGAGCAGTACTTC
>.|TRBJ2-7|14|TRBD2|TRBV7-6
CASSVGTSGFEQYF
TGTGCCAGCAGCGTCGGGACTAGCGGGTTCGAGCAGTACTTC
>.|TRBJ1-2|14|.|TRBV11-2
CASRPITSDYGYTF
TGTGCCAGCAGACCGATCACATCCGACTATGGCTACACCTTC
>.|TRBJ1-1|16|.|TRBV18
CASSSDSLGLNTEAFF
TGTGCCAGCTCTTCGGACAGTTTAGGGTTGAACACTGAAGCTTTCTTT
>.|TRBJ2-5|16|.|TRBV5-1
CASSFDPGRLQETQYF
TGCGCCAGCAGCTTCGACCCGGGACGCCTCCAAGAGACCCAGTACTTC
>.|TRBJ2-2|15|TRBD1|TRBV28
CASKGQGVNTGELFF
TGTGCCAGCAAGGGACAGGGGGTTAACACCGGGGAGCTGTTTTTT
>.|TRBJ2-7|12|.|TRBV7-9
CASSLFPSEQYF
TGTGCCAGCAGCTTATTTCCTTCCGAGCAGTACTTC
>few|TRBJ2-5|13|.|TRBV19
CASSKGLRETQYF
TGTGCCAGTAGTAAGGGGCTCAGGGAGACCCAGTACTTC
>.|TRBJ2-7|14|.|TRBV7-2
CASSFPMTVYEQYF
TGTGCCAGCAGCTTTCCAATGACAGTATACGAGCAGTACTTC
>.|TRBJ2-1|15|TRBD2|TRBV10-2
CASAGGGGLAGDQFF
TGCGCCAGCGCAGGGGGTGGAGGACTAGCGGGAGATCAGTTCTTC